This T cell receptor (beta chain) was identified during a study of T cell clusters in autoimmune cytopenias. Study-wide results and caveats: Compared with active autoimmune hepatitis patients, healthy donors showed roughly 2.7-fold more exclusive TRB clusters. Clustering suggested that physiological T cell clusters were missing in primary autoimmune cytopenia patients. A dominant lymphoma-associated repertoire apparently masked the cluster-lack signature in secondary cytopenia versus chronic lymphocytic leukemia. TRB repertoire shifts in secondary cytopenia and chronic lymphocytic leukemia mostly reflected lymphoma, not autoimmunity.

Multiplex touch-down PCR amplified TRB using TRB-A and TRB-B pools in one tube. TCRdb re-called the multiplex PCR reads and catalogs CDR3 proteins one per entry, DNA excluded. The data include roughly 12,000 distinct CDR3 sequences; the top ten clones carry roughly 3%. Approximately 40,000 genome equivalents of blood DNA were amplified for TRB. As regards this clonotype: Its antigen remains unidentified.

The CDR3 totals 13 residues. Specimen: peripheral blood. This clonotype was obtained from a human donor with an autoimmune cytopenia or autoimmune hepatitis (not recorded which). V is TRBV12-3 or TRBV12-4 and J is TRBJ2-1; the D call of TRBD1 rests on TCRdb alone, since no DNA is present to check it. CDR3 sequence: CASSKDNNNEQFF.